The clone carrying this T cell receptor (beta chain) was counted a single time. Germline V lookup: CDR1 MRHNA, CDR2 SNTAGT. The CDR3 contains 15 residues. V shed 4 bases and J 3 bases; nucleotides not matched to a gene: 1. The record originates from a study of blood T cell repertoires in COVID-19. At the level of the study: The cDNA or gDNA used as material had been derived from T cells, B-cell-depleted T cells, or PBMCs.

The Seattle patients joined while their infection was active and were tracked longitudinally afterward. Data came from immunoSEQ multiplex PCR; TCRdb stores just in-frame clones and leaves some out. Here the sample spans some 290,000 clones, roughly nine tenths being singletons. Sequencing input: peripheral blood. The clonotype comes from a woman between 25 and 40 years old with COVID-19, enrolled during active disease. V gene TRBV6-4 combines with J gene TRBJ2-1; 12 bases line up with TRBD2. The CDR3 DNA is TGTGCCAGCAGTGCACTAGCGGGAGGCTACAATGAGCAGTTCTTC. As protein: CASSALAGGYNEQFF.